This T cell receptor beta chain was profiled in a study of CD8 T cells in Susac syndrome. Germline CDR1 is MDHEN and CDR2 is SYDVKM. Between the trimmed V and J ends, which lost 4 bases and 5 bases, there was a span of 16 bases. The CDR3 contains 15 residues. Peripheral blood CD8+ and CD4+ T cells were profiled by TCR beta sequencing. TEMRA cells were enriched by FACS, and CD4+ and CD8+ T cells were negatively isolated. Roughly 0.5 to 1 ug RNA was reverse transcribed with random hexamers. An immunoSEQ multiplex PCR amplified TCR beta CDR3 over 54 Vbeta and 13 Jbeta. TCRdb fed the immunoSEQ multiplex PCR reads into MiXCR, producing one record per CDR3 protein. Of tens of thousands of distinct CDR3 sequences listed, 95% to 96% were seen once; the top ten hold roughly 0.62%.

The sequence came from a human donor with Susac syndrome. The chain recombines TRBV28 with TRBJ2-3; D gene ambiguous. The sample was CD8+ T cells from PBMCs. CDR3 coding DNA: TGTGCCAGCAGTTACTCTAGAGCCGGAGTAGATACGCAGTATTTT. It specifies CASSYSRAGVDTQYF.